One and the same sample provided the 32 T cell receptor beta chains below, sequenced in a study of shared clonotypes between healthy human individuals. Clones were read by immunoSEQ multiplex PCR, and TCRdb kept only the in-frame ones, dropping some. The repertoire holds 950,000 to 1,300,000 clones, with roughly 70% as singletons. The sample was memory CD4+ T cells sorted from blood. The sample's subset: CD45RA-negative fraction. These receptors were obtained from a man between 18 and 35 years old in good health.

This chain connects TRBV5-1 to TRBJ1-6, with 7 positions matching TRBD1. Germline V lookup: CDR1 SGHRS, CDR2 YFSETQ. Losses at the gene ends were 3 bases for V and 6 bases for J; bases not matched to a gene: 9. CDR3 size: 16 residues. The CDR3 region has the DNA TGCGCCAGCAGCTCCCGACAGTCAGGGGGTAATTCACCCCTCCACTTT. It specifies CASSSRQSGGNSPLHF. The complete variable domain, with remaining parts taken from reference TRBV5-1 and TRBJ1-6, reads KAGVTQTPRYLIKTRGQQVTLSCSPISGHRSVSWYQQTPGQGLQFLFEYFSETQRNKGNFPGRFSGRQFSNSRSEMNVSTLELGDSALYLCASSSRQSGGNSPLHFGNGTRLTVT.

The chain has TRBV4-3 and TRBJ1-6; D gene uncertain. Germline V CDR1 and CDR2: LGHNA, YSLEER. Trimming pared 0 bases from V and 9 bases from J, leaving 12 bases between. This CDR3 is built from 15 residues. The CDR3 sequence is CASSQDQGQTSPLHF. The CDR3 bases are TGCGCCAGCAGCCAAGATCAAGGGCAGACTTCACCCCTCCACTTT.

This sequence joins TRBV4-1 and TRBJ2-1; 7 bases line up with TRBD2. V lost 0 bases and J lost 4; bases outside the gene matches: 9. The germline CDR1 and CDR2 sequences are MGHRA and YSYEKL. The CDR3 runs to 17 residues. CDR3 residues: CASSQEVAQGGYNEQFF. DNA of the CDR3: TGCGCCAGCAGCCAAGAAGTCGCCCAGGGAGGGTACAATGAGCAGTTCTTC.

The chain uses TRBV25-1 and TRBJ2-7; perhaps TRBD1 as D (5 bases). CDR3 length equals 12 residues. The germline V gene encodes CDR1 MGHDK and CDR2 SYGVNS. V lost 6 bases and J lost 4, with 10 bases in between. In nucleotides, the CDR3 is TGTGCCAGCAGCGGAACAGGTTACGAGCAGTACTTC. It specifies CASSGTGYEQYF.

The rearrangement links TRBV4-2 to TRBJ1-2; no firm D call. The germline V gene has CDR1 LGHNA and CDR2 YNFKEQ. The CDR3 consists of 17 residues. Between the trimmed V and J ends, which lost 0 bases and 0 bases, there was a span of 14 bases. As DNA, the CDR3 is TGTGCCAGCAGCCAAGAGGGGAGCATCTCTGCTAACTATGGCTACACCTTC. This gives the protein CASSQEGSISANYGYTF.

The chain recombines TRBV11-2 with TRBJ2-1; D perhaps matches TRBD2 (6 bases). The CDR3 has 16 amino acids. V lost 1 base, J lost 0 bases, and 10 bases lay in between. The germline CDR1 and CDR2 sequences are SGHAT and FQNNGV. In DNA, the CDR3 is TGTGCCAGCAGCTTAGGCGCGGGAAGCTCCTACAATGAGCAGTTCTTC. The encoded protein is CASSLGAGSSYNEQFF.

This clone was found a few times. The chain recombines TRBV21-1 with TRBJ2-7; the table's TRBD2 call for D was not verified on the DNA. TRBV21-1 is a listed pseudogene. The CDR3 extends over 11 amino acids. The CDR3 protein is CASSKAREQYF. CDR3 coding DNA: TGTGCCAGCAGCAAAGCGCGCGAGCAGTACTTC.

The J gene is TRBJ2-3, the V gene TRBV5-4; unclear D gene. V lost 3 bases, J lost 3 bases, and 8 bases lay in between. Per germline, CDR1 SGHNT and CDR2 YYREEE (reference sequence). The CDR3 length is 13 residues. The DNA of the CDR3 is TGTGCCAGCAGCTCTAGGGTGACAGATACGCAGTATTTT. Protein sequence: CASSSRVTDTQYF. The whole variable domain, remainder taken from reference TRBV5-4 and TRBJ2-3, is ETGVTQSPTHLIKTRGQQVTLRCSSQSGHNTVSWYQQALGQGPQFIFQYYREEENGRGNFPPRFSGLQFPNYSSELNVNALELDDSALYLCASSSRVTDTQYFGPGTRLTVL.

Only a few counts were recorded for this clone. The chain has TRBV6-1 and TRBJ1-5; 10 nucleotides match TRBD1. V dropped 6 bases and J dropped 6; count of bases not matched to a gene: 8. Germline CDR1 is MNHNS and CDR2 is SASEGT. The CDR3 sequence is 15 residues long. CDR3: CASRKTGGKGQPQHF. The CDR3 DNA reads as TGTGCCAGCAGAAAGACAGGGGGCAAGGGTCAGCCCCAGCATTTT.

On this clone: This could be a read error, since a much larger clone is one nucleotide away. V usage is TRBV28 and J usage is TRBJ2-3; 7 bases are shared with TRBD1. Germline V gene data show CDR1 as MDHEN and CDR2 as SYDVKM. This CDR3 spans 16 amino acids. V was clipped by 5 bases and J by 0 bases; unmatched bases: 8. This chain's CDR3 is CASSPPGTASTDTQYF. As DNA, the CDR3 is TGTGCCAGCAGTCCCCCGGGGACAGCTAGCACAGATACGCAGTATTTT.

This rearrangement joins TRBV19 to TRBJ1-1; 7 nucleotides line up with TRBD1. Trimming took 8 bases from V and 4 from J; bases not matched to a gene: 10. Per germline, CDR1 LNHDA and CDR2 SQIVND (reference sequence). The CDR3 runs 14 residues. The CDR3 reads CASATTGAATEAFF. Written as DNA, the CDR3 is TGTGCCAGTGCTACTACAGGGGCGGCCACTGAAGCTTTCTTT.

This rearrangement joins TRBV19 to TRBJ1-1; 9 bases fit TRBD1. Looked up from germline, CDR1 is LNHDA and CDR2 is SQIVND (reference sequence). The length of the CDR3 is 17 residues. Germline trimming cut 2 bases from V and 7 bases from J; bases unmatched to any gene: 14. The CDR3 protein is CASSISMDRGGTGEAFF. CDR3 DNA sequence: TGTGCCAGTAGTATATCTATGGACAGGGGTGGTACTGGTGAAGCTTTCTTT.

Here the CDR3 reads CASSRVAGGFGTEAFF. For the CDR3, the DNA is TGTGCCAGTAGCAGGGTGGCAGGGGGATTCGGCACTGAAGCTTTCTTT. The chain couples TRBV19 to TRBJ1-1; 7 bases match TRBD1. V dropped 6 bases and J dropped 4; count of bases not matched to a gene: 14. The CDR3 spans 16 residues. Germline V gene sequence: CDR1 LNHDA, CDR2 SQIVND (reference sequence).

The chain is built from TRBV6-1 and TRBJ2-3; D unresolved. The CDR3 sequence is 14 residues long. Germline CDR1 is MNHNS and CDR2 is SASEGT. Trimming left V 2 bases short and J 4 bases short, with 10 bases between. The CDR3 here is CASSEQVLPDTQYF. DNA for the CDR3: TGTGCCAGCAGTGAACAGGTCCTCCCAGATACGCAGTATTTT.

The chain combines TRBV6-5 with TRBJ1-2, with 8 bases fitting TRBD1. The CDR3 loop spans 14 amino acids. With 0 bases clipped from V and 8 bases from J, the junction kept 5 bases outside the gene matches. Germline V lookup: CDR1 MNHEY, CDR2 SVGAGI. As DNA, the CDR3 is TGTGCCAGCAGTTACTCGGACAGGGCGGGAGGCTACACCTTC. Amino acids: CASSYSDRAGGYTF.

About this clone: Since no conserved phenylalanine or tryptophan closes the CDR3, a read error is the likely cause. The DNA is left out, because the CDR3 cannot be placed on it with certainty; the CDR3 is given as TCRdb lists it. This chain's CDR3 is CASSERFGGYL. The chain is built from TRBV10-2 and TRBJ1-2. Germline V gives CDR1 WSHSY, CDR2 SAAADI. Including both end residues, the CDR3 is 11 amino acids long.

This clone occurred many times. The chain links TRBV23-1 to TRBJ2-4; weak D call: TRBD1 (6 bases). TRBV23-1 is flagged as an ORF with uncertain function. The germline V and J ends were trimmed by 0 bases and 3 bases, with 12 bases remaining between them. This CDR3 spans 16 amino acids. The DNA of the CDR3 is TGCGCCAGCAGTCAATCGGAGTTCAGGGGCAAAAACATTCAGTACTTC. Its protein product is CASSQSEFRGKNIQYF.

This clone has more than one count but fewer than ten. The genes are TRBV28 and TRBJ1-1; a weak D match, TRBD1 (5 bases). Trimming took off 5 bases at V and 8 bases at J, with 9 bases between the two ends. This CDR3 is built from 11 residues. Germline V gene lookup returns CDR1 MDHEN and CDR2 SYDVKM. The CDR3 DNA reads as TGTGCCAGCAGTCCCAGACAGGAAGCTTTCTTT. It encodes CASSPRQEAFF. Full variable domain (rest looked up from reference TRBV28 and TRBJ1-1): DVKVTQSSRYLVKRTGEKVFLECVQDMDHENMFWYRQDPGLGLRLIYFSYDVKMKEKGDIPEGYSVSREKKERFSLILESASTNQTSMYLCASSPRQEAFFGQGTRLTVV.

The chain is built from TRBV5-1 and TRBJ2-7; D is uncertain. This CDR3 comprises 13 residues. Trimming took off 2 bases at V and 3 bases at J, with 9 bases between the two ends. Germline V gene data show CDR1 as SGHRS and CDR2 as YFSETQ. The CDR3 region is CASSFGRLYEQYF. The DNA of the CDR3 is TGCGCCAGCAGCTTCGGCAGACTCTACGAGCAGTACTTC.

The chain couples TRBV15 to TRBJ2-1; D is undetermined. V lost 3 bases and J 1 base, leaving 10 bases between the germline ends. Germline CDR1 is LNHNV and CDR2 is YYDKDF (reference sequence). The length of the CDR3 is 15 residues. The CDR3: CATSREQSSYNEQFF. DNA of the CDR3: TGTGCCACCAGCAGGGAACAGAGTTCCTACAATGAGCAGTTCTTC.

This clone occurred a few times. The chain has TRBV13 and TRBJ1-3; a weak D match, TRBD1 (6 bases). The germline V and J ends were trimmed by 5 bases and 4 bases, with 12 bases remaining between them. The CDR3 totals 14 residues. Germline V gene sequence: CDR1 PRHDT, CDR2 FYEKMQ (reference sequence). The CDR3 loop reads CASSTRGGGNTIYF. In DNA, the CDR3 is TGTGCCAGCAGCACACGGGGGGGCGGAAACACCATATATTTT.

The CDR3 coding sequence is TGTGCCAGCAGCCAAGATGACTCGGGATTTACCTATGGCTACACCTTC. Translated: CASSQDDSGFTYGYTF. The gene calls are TRBV4-2 and TRBJ1-2; D is uncertain. The CDR3 consists of 16 residues. V was trimmed by 0 bases and J by 4 bases, leaving 15 bases between them. Germline loops: CDR1 LGHNA, CDR2 YNFKEQ.

This clone was observed many times. V and J are TRBV4-1 and TRBJ2-5; 8 bases fit TRBD2. Losses at the gene ends were 4 bases for V and 2 bases for J; bases not matched to a gene: 12. Germline lookup yields CDR1 MGHRA and CDR2 YSYEKL. This CDR3 comprises 17 residues. Here the CDR3 DNA reads TGCGCCAGCAGCCCAGGGGTAGTAGCGGGGACACAAGAGACCCAGTACTTC. It encodes CASSPGVVAGTQETQYF.

This rearrangement joins TRBV6-6 to TRBJ2-2, with 9 positions matching TRBD2. Trimming at V came to 11 bases and at J to 2 bases, leaving 12 bases not matched to a gene. There are 16 residues in the CDR3. The V gene's germline CDR1 is MNHNY and CDR2 SVGAGI (reference sequence). In DNA form, the CDR3 reads TGTGCCGCAGCCCTCCGGACTAGCGTTAACACCGGGGAGCTGTTTTTT. It is translated as CAAALRTSVNTGELFF.

The CDR3 loop reads CASSSTGRGSNGELFF. CDR3 nucleotide sequence: TGTGCCAGCAGTTCGACTGGGCGGGGGAGTAACGGGGAGCTGTTTTTT. V is TRBV6-6 and J is TRBJ2-2, with TRBD2 matching 7 bases. This CDR3 is built from 16 residues. Trimming cost V 4 bases and J 7 bases; bases outside gene matches: 12. Germline-derived CDR1 and CDR2 are MNHNY and SVGAGI (reference sequence).

The chain carries TRBV10-1 and TRBJ2-2; D is perhaps TRBD1 or TRBD2 (5 bases each). The CDR3 is 14 amino acids. V was trimmed by 4 bases and J by 1 base, leaving 7 bases between them. Germline-derived CDR1 and CDR2 are WNHNN and SYGVQD (reference sequence). CDR3 loop: CASSGGRNTGELFF. The CDR3 DNA sequence: TGCGCCAGCAGTGGGGGACGGAACACCGGGGAGCTGTTTTTT.

The count of this clone is one. Other DNA variants within this sample encode the same CDR3. J is TRBJ2-7 and V is TRBV7-9, with 7 bases aligning to TRBD2. CDR1 and CDR2 (germline): SEHNR, FQNEAQ (reference sequence). CDR3 size: 14 residues. The V and J ends lost 4 bases and 0 bases, in that order; junction bases with no gene match: 3. CDR3 sequence: CASSSGGSSYEQYF. DNA for the CDR3: TGTGCCAGCAGCTCCGGCGGGAGCTCCTACGAGCAGTACTTC.

The sample holds a few counts of this clone. V usage is TRBV5-1 and J usage is TRBJ1-2, with a tentative D call TRBD1 (5 bases). Trimming left V 5 bases short and J 0 bases short, with 11 bases between. The CDR3 has 14 residues. Germline lookup yields CDR1 SGHRS and CDR2 YFSETQ. CDR3 bases: TGCGCCAGCAGGATGGGGGGATCTAACTATGGCTACACCTTC. Translated, it gives CASRMGGSNYGYTF.

V is TRBV5-1 and J is TRBJ1-6, with D perhaps matching TRBD1 (5 bases). CDR1 and CDR2 from the germline V gene are SGHRS and YFSETQ. The CDR3 is 16 residues long. V was shortened by 1 base and J by 7 bases, with 15 bases between the two germline ends. The CDR3 DNA sequence: TGCGCCAGCAGCTTGTGGGGGGAGTTCCAAAATTCACCCCTCCACTTT. Its protein product is CASSLWGEFQNSPLHF.

This clone was counted a few times. CDR3 bases: TGTGCCAGCAGCCGAGATGGGGGGATGCGCAATCAGCCCCAGCATTTT. It codes for CASSRDGGMRNQPQHF. The rearrangement joins TRBV7-9 to TRBJ1-5; possibly TRBD1 for D (5 bases). The CDR3 sequence is 16 residues long. Trimming left V 5 bases short and J 2 bases short, with 16 bases between. The germline V gene encodes CDR1 SEHNR and CDR2 FQNEAQ (reference sequence).

Note on this clone: This sample includes further DNA sequences coding for the same CDR3. This chain uses TRBV7-2 with TRBJ1-1, with D hard to call. The germline CDR1 and CDR2 sequences are SGHTA and FQGNSA. The CDR3 consists of 13 residues. V was clipped by 1 base and J by 1 base, with 4 bases between them. The CDR3 DNA reads TGTGCCAGCAGCTTAGGCCAGAACACTGAAGCTTTCTTT. Protein: CASSLGQNTEAFF.

This clone came up a few times. Here the CDR3 DNA reads TGTGCCATCGGTGGCCAGGGGCAAGCTGGAAACACCATATATTTT. Protein sequence: CAIGGQGQAGNTIYF. This chain links TRBV10-3 with TRBJ1-3, with D possibly TRBD1 on 6 matching bases. Trimming stripped 8 bases from V and 2 bases from J, with 16 bases between. CDR3 length: 15 amino acids. CDR1 is ENHRY and CDR2 is SYGVKD in the germline V gene.